This T cell receptor (beta chain) was obtained from a study of PD-L1 blockade in urothelial cancer. Looking at the study overall: Patients arrived having already received 0 to 3 prior chemotherapy regimens.

Time point indicated: pretreatment peripheral blood. Study outcomes and limitations: Pretreatment peripheral blood TCR clonality that fell below the median predicted better survival among the patients studied.

Sequencing used immunoSEQ multiplex PCR; TCRdb keeps in-frame clones, though not all of them. The repertoire holds 45,000 to 50,000 clones, approximately 79% seen once, with about 9.4% in the top ten. Points on this clone: Its antigen is undetermined.

This clonotype was obtained from a man in his 70s with urothelial cancer. Source: PBMCs, taken around atezolizumab (anti-PD-L1) treatment.

CDR3 in DNA: TGTGCCAGCAGCCCCCAGTGGTCAGCAGGGACCAAAAACATTCAGTACTTC. Amino acid sequence: CASSPQWSAGTKNIQYF. This chain uses TRBV7-2 with TRBJ2-4, with a weak D call TRBD1 (5 bases). CDR3 length equals 17 residues. CDR1 and CDR2 (germline): SGHTA, FQGNSA. V dropped 5 bases and J dropped 2 bases, with 19 bases sitting between them. The variable domain in full, with the rest retrieved from reference TRBV7-2 and TRBJ2-4, is GAGVSQSPSNKVTEKGKDVELRCDPISGHTALYWYRQSLGQGLEFLIYFQGNSAPDKSGLPSDRFSAERTGGSVSTLTIQRTQQEDSAVYLCASSPQWSAGTKNIQYFGAGTRLSVL.